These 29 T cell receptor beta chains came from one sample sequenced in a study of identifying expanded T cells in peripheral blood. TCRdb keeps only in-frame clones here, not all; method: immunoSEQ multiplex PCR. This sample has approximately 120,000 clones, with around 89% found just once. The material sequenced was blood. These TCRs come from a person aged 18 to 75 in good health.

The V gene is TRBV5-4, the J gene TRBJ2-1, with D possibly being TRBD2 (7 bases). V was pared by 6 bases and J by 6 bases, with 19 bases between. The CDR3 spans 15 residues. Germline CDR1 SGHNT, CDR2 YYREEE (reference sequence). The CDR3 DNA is TGTGCCAGCACCAACGGAGGGGGGGGGTTCAATGAGCAGTTCTTC. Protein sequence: CASTNGGGGFNEQFF.

For the CDR3, the DNA is TGTGCCAGCTCACTCTACAGGGGAGATACGCAGTATTTT. Translated, it gives CASSLYRGDTQYF. V usage is TRBV18 and J usage is TRBJ2-3; 7 positions agree with TRBD1. Germline V gives CDR1 KGHSH, CDR2 LQKENI. V trimming: 4 bases; J trimming: 5 bases; junction bases outside the gene matches: 3. The CDR3 runs 13 residues.

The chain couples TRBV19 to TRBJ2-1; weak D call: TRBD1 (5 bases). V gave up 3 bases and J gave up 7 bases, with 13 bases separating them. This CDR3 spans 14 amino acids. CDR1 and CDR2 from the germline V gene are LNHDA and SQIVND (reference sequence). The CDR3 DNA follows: TGTGCCAGTAGTATCGGAGACAGAGTAAATGAGCAGTTCTTC. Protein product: CASSIGDRVNEQFF.

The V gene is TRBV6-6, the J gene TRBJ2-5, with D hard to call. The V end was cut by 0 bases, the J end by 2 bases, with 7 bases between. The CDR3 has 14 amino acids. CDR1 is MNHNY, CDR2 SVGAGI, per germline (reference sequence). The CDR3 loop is CASSYSTKQETQYF. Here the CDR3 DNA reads TGTGCCAGCAGTTACTCGACGAAACAAGAGACCCAGTACTTC.

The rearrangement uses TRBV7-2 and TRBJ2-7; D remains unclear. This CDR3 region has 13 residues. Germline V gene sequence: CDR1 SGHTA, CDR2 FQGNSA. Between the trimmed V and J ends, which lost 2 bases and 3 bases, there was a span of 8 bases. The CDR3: CASSLNQIYEQYF. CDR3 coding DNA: TGTGCCAGCAGCTTAAACCAGATCTACGAGCAGTACTTC.

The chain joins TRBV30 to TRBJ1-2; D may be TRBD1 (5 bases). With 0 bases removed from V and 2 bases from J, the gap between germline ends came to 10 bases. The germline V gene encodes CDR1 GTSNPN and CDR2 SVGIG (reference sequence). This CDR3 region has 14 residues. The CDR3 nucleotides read TGTGCCTGGAGTGTCTCAGGGATCAACTATGGCTACACCTTC. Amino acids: CAWSVSGINYGYTF.

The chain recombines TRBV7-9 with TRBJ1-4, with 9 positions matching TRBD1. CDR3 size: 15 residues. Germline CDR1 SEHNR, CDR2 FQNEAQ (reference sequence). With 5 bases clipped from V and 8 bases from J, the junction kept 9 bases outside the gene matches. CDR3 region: CASSPGTGWEEKLFF. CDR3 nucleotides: TGTGCCAGCAGCCCCGGGACAGGGTGGGAGGAAAAACTGTTTTTT.

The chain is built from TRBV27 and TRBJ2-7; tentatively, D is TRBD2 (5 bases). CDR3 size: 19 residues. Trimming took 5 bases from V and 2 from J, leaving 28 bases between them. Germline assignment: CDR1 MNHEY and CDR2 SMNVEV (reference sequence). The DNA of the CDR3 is TGTGCCAGCAGTACCCTCGCCTCTTCTCGCCGGGATTTCGCCTACGAGCAGTACTTC. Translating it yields CASSTLASSRRDFAYEQYF.

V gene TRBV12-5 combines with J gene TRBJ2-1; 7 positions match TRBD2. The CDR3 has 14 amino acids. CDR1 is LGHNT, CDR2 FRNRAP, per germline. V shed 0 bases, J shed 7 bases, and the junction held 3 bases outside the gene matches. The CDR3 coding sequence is TGTGCTAGTGGTTTGGTGGGGGGGAGGAATGAGCAGTTCTTC. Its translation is CASGLVGGRNEQFF.

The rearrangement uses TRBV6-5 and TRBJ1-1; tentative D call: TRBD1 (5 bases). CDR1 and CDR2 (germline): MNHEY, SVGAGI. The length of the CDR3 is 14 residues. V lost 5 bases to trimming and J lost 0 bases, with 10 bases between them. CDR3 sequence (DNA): TGTGCCAGCAGTCCGGGACCATTGAACACTGAAGCTTTCTTT. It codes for CASSPGPLNTEAFF.

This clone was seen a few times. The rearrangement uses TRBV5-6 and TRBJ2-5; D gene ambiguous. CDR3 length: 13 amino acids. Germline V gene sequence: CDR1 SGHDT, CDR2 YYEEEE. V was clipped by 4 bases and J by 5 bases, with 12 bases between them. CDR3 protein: CASSRMGMETQYF. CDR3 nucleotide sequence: TGTGCCAGCAGCCGGATGGGGATGGAGACCCAGTACTTC. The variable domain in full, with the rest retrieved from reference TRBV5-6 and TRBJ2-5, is DAGVTQSPTHLIKTRGQQVTLRCSPKSGHDTVSWYQQALGQGPQFIFQYYEEEERQRGNFPDRFSGHQFPNYSSELNVNALLLGDSALYLCASSRMGMETQYFGPGTRLLVL.

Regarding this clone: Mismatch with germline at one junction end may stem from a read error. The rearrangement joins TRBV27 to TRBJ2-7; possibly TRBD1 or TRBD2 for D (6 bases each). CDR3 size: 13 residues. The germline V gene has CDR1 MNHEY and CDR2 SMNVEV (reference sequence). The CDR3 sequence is CVSSLRGLYEQYF. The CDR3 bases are TGTGTCAGCAGTTTACGGGGGCTATACGAGCAGTACTTC.

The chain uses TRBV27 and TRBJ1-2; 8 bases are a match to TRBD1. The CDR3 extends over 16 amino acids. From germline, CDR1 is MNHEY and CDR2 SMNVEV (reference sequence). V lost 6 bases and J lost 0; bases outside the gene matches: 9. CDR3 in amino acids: CASSRQGSLPNYGYTF. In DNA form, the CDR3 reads TGTGCCAGCAGCAGACAGGGGTCCTTGCCTAACTATGGCTACACCTTC.

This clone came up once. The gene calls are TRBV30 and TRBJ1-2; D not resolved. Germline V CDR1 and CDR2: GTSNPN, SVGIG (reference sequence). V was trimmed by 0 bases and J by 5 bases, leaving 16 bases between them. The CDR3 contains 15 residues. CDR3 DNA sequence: TGTGCCTGGAGTGTATGGGGTTCAGGTTCTTATGGCTACACCTTC. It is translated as CAWSVWGSGSYGYTF.

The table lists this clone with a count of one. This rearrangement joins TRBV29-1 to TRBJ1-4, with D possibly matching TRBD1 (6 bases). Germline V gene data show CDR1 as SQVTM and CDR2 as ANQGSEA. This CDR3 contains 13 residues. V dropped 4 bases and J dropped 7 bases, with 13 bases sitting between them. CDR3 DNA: TGCAGCGTTGTCGAAAGGGGGAGTGAAAAACTGTTTTTT. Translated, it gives CSVVERGSEKLFF. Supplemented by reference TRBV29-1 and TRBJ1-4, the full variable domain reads SAVISQKPSRDICQRGTSLTIQCQVDSQVTMMFWYRQQPGQSLTLIATANQGSEATYESGFVIDKFPISRPNLTFSTLTVSNMSPEDSSIYLCSVVERGSEKLFFGSGTQLSVL.

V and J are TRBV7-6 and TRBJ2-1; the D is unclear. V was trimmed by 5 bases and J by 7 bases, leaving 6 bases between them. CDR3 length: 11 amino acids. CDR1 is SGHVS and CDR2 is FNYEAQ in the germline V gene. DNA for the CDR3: TGTGCCAGCAGCCCCGGGAATGAGCAGTTCTTC. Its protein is CASSPGNEQFF. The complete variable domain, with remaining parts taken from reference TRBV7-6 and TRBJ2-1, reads GAGVSQSPRYKVTKRGQDVALRCDPISGHVSLYWYRQALGQGPEFLTYFNYEAQQDKSGLPNDRFSAERPEGSISTLTIQRTEQRDSAMYRCASSPGNEQFFGPGTRLTVL.

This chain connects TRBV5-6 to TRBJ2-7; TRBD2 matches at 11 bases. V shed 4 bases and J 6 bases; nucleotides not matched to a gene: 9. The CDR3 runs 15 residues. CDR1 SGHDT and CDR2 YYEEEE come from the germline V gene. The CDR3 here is CASSDSGRAVGEQYF. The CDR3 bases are TGTGCCAGCAGCGATAGCGGGAGGGCTGTGGGCGAGCAGTACTTC.

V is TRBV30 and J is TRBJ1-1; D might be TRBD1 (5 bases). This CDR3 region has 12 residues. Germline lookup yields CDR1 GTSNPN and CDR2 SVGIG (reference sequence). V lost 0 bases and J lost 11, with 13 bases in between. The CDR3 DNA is TGTGCCTGGAGTGTCAAGGGGCTTTATGCTTTCTTT. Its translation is CAWSVKGLYAFF.

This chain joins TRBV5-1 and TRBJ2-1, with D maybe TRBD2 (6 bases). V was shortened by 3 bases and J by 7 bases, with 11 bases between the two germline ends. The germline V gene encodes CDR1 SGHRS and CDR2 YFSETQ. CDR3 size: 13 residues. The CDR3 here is CASSSGTPNEQFF. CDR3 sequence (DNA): TGCGCCAGCAGCTCCGGGACTCCGAATGAGCAGTTCTTC. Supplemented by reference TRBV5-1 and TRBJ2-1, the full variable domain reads KAGVTQTPRYLIKTRGQQVTLSCSPISGHRSVSWYQQTPGQGLQFLFEYFSETQRNKGNFPGRFSGRQFSNSRSEMNVSTLELGDSALYLCASSSGTPNEQFFGPGTRLTVL.

The CDR3 bases are TGTGCCAGCAGTGAAGCGGGACTAGCAGATACGCAGTATTTT. Translating it yields CASSEAGLADTQYF. The V call is TRBV6-1, the J call TRBJ2-3, with TRBD2 matching over 8 bases. V lost 0 bases, J lost 4 bases, and 0 bases stayed unmatched. Germline values: CDR1 MNHNS, CDR2 SASEGT. The CDR3 covers 14 residues.

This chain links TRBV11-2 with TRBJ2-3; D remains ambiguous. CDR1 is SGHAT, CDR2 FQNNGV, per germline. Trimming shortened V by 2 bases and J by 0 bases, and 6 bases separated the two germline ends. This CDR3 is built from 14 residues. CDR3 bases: TGTGCCAGCAGCTTACGCGCGAGCACAGATACGCAGTATTTT. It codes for CASSLRASTDTQYF.

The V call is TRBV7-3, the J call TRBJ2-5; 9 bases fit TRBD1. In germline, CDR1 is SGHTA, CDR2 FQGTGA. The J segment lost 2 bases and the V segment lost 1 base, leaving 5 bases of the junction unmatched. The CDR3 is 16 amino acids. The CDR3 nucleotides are TGTGCCAGCAGCTTAATGGGACAGGGTTGGCAAGAGACCCAGTACTTC. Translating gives CASSLMGQGWQETQYF.

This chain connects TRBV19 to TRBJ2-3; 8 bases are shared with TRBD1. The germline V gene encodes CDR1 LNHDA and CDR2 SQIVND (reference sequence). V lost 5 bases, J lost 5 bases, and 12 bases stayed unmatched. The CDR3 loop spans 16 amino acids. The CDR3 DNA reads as TGTGCCAGTAGTCGGATGGCGGCAGGGGGCAAAGATACGCAGTATTTT. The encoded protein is CASSRMAAGGKDTQYF.

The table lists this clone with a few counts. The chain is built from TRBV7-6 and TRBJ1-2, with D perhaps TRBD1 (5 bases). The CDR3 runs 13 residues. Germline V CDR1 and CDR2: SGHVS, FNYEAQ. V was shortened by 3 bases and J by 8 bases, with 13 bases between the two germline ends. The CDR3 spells CASSFGHHEGYTF. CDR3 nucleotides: TGTGCCAGCAGCTTTGGACACCATGAAGGCTACACCTTC. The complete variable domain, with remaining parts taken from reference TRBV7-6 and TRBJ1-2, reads GAGVSQSPRYKVTKRGQDVALRCDPISGHVSLYWYRQALGQGPEFLTYFNYEAQQDKSGLPNDRFSAERPEGSISTLTIQRTEQRDSAMYRCASSFGHHEGYTFGSGTRLTVV.

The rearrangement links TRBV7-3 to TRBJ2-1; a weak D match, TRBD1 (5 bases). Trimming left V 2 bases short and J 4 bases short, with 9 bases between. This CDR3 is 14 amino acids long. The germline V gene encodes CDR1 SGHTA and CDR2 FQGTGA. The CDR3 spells CASSLSQAYNEQFF. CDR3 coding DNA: TGTGCCAGCAGCTTATCACAGGCTTACAATGAGCAGTTCTTC.

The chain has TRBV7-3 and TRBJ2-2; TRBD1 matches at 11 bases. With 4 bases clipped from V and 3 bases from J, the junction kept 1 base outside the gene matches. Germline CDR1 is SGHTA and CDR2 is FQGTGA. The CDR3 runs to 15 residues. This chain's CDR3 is CASSSGQGDTGELFF. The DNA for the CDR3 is TGTGCCAGCAGCTCGGGACAGGGGGACACCGGGGAGCTGTTTTTT.

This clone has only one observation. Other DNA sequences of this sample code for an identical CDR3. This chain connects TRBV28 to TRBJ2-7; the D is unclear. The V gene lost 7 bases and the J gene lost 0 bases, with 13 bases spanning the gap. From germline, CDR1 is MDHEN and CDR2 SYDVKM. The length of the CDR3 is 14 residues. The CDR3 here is CASIPSAFSYEQYF. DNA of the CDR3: TGTGCCAGCATCCCCTCGGCGTTCTCCTACGAGCAGTACTTC. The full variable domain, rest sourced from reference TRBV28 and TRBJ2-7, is DVKVTQSSRYLVKRTGEKVFLECVQDMDHENMFWYRQDPGLGLRLIYFSYDVKMKEKGDIPEGYSVSREKKERFSLILESASTNQTSMYLCASIPSAFSYEQYFGPGTRLTVT.

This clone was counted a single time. The CDR3 here is CASSEGQGGELNTEAFF. CDR3 DNA sequence: TGTGCCAGCAGTGAAGGGCAGGGAGGGGAACTGAACACTGAAGCTTTCTTT. The chain uses TRBV2 and TRBJ1-1; D possibly corresponds to TRBD1 (5 bases). CDR1 is SNHLY and CDR2 is FYNNEI in the germline V gene. The CDR3 runs to 17 residues. V lost 1 base and J lost 0, with 15 bases in between.

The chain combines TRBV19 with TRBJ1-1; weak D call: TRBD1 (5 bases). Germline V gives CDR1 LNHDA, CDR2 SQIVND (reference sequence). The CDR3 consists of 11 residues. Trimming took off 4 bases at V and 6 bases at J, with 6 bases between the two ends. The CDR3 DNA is TGTGCCAGTAGTAGGGGGTCTGAAGCTTTCTTT. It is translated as CASSRGSEAFF.